This T cell receptor (beta chain) was captured by sequencing in a study of shared clonotypes between healthy human individuals. The study, taken as a whole, reports: Non-shared clonotypes showed lower generation probabilities than clonotypes common to all four donors.

Sequenced by immunoSEQ multiplex PCR; TCRdb stores in-frame clones only, minus some. The sample carries just over 2,000,000 clones, roughly 94% recorded once. To note about this clone: Its target is unknown.

V trimming: 5 bases; J trimming: 9 bases; junction bases outside the gene matches: 6. Germline CDR1 is GTSNPN and CDR2 is SVGIG (reference sequence). This CDR3 is 12 amino acids long. Sequencing was carried out using naive CD4+ T cells sorted from blood. Subset in this sample: CD45RA+ positively selected. V usage is TRBV30 and J usage is TRBJ2-1; 8 nucleotides line up with TRBD1. The clonotype comes from a man aged 18 to 29 in good health. Here the CDR3 reads CAWGQGAFEQFF. The DNA of the CDR3 is TGTGCCTGGGGCCAGGGGGCGTTTGAGCAGTTCTTC.